The entry below gives a single T cell receptor beta chain sequence along with its context. This specimen belongs to a study of CD8+ T cells in alopecia areata. Extracted RNA was reverse transcribed, and the resulting cDNA served as sequencing template. The protocol was immunoSEQ multiplex PCR, while the TCRdb copy is restricted to in-frame clones and leaves out a portion. The data contain some 150,000 clones, 40% to 60% of them seen just once; the ten biggest clones take up less than 20%. V gave up 3 bases and J gave up 6 bases; unmatched junction bases: 5. The length of the CDR3 is 14 residues. Looked up from germline, CDR1 is LGHNA and CDR2 is YNFKEQ.

V usage is TRBV4-2 and J usage is TRBJ1-2; 9 bases are shared with TRBD1. This sample comprised CD8+ T cells sorted from blood, obtained at week 0. This sequence was found in a human donor with alopecia areata. The CDR3 sequence: CASSHTGTGNGYTF. CDR3 nucleotide sequence: TGTGCCAGCAGCCATACCGGGACAGGGAATGGCTACACCTTC.